This entry is about one TCR beta chain. The sample comes from a study of OX40 agonist ivuxolimab in advanced cancers. Method: immunoSEQ multiplex PCR; TCRdb's copy keeps in-frame clones and lacks some. Of about 40,000 clones in the sample, roughly 84% were seen once. Between the trimmed V and J ends, which lost 10 bases and 1 base, there was a span of 13 bases. CDR3 length: 13 amino acids. Germline V lookup: CDR1 LNHDA, CDR2 SQIVND (reference sequence). This receptor was obtained from an adult with an advanced solid tumor such as melanoma, head and neck, liver or kidney cancer. The chain employs TRBV19 and TRBJ1-2; D ambiguous. The specimen comprised CD4+ or CD8+ T cells sorted from blood, sampled in a trial of the OX40 agonist ivuxolimab. The CDR3 reads CATSQPDNYGYTF. The DNA of the CDR3 is TGTGCCACCTCGCAACCGGATAACTATGGCTACACCTTC.